Below, 18 T cell receptor beta chains from the same sample are listed, as sequenced in a study of PD-L1 blockade in urothelial cancer. Measured with immunoSEQ multiplex PCR; TCRdb has only the in-frame clones, and not every one. The sample has around 100,000 clones; 91% are singletons. The sequencing used PBMCs, collected around atezolizumab (anti-PD-L1) treatment. The receptors stem from a woman of 80 years or more with urothelial cancer.

The rearrangement links TRBV18 to TRBJ2-3, with D possibly being TRBD1 (6 bases). CDR1 KGHSH and CDR2 LQKENI come from the germline V gene. CDR3 length equals 15 residues. V was pared by 6 bases and J by 2 bases, with 15 bases between. The chain's CDR3 is CASSPGRQDTDTQYF. CDR3 bases: TGTGCCAGCTCTCCTGGACGACAGGACACAGATACGCAGTATTTT.

The CDR3 region has the DNA TGTGCCAGCAGCCCGGGGACTAGAGGCACAGATACGCAGTATTTT. Translating gives CASSPGTRGTDTQYF. The J gene is TRBJ2-3, the V gene TRBV7-9; TRBD2 aligns across 8 bases. This CDR3 contains 15 residues. CDR1 is SEHNR, CDR2 FQNEAQ, per germline (reference sequence). Losses at the gene ends were 5 bases for V and 1 base for J; bases not matched to a gene: 5.

The table lists this clone with a count of one. The chain recombines TRBV9 with TRBJ2-7; 9 bases fit TRBD1. CDR1 and CDR2 from the germline V gene are SGDLS and YYNGEE. The J segment lost 5 bases and the V segment lost 6 bases, leaving 12 bases of the junction unmatched. There are 15 residues in the CDR3. The CDR3 DNA is TGTGCCAGCACCCTAACCGGGACAGGGAATGACGAGCAGTACTTC. Protein sequence: CASTLTGTGNDEQYF.

The V and J genes are TRBV27 and TRBJ2-3; TRBD2 might be the D (6 bases). Deletions cut 6 bases from V and 12 bases from J, with 25 bases between. The germline V gene has CDR1 MNHEY and CDR2 SMNVEV (reference sequence). The CDR3 spans 15 residues. The CDR3 here is CASRTRGGDRTAQYF. The CDR3 nucleotides read TGTGCCAGCAGGACGCGGGGTGGGGATAGAACCGCCCAGTATTTT.

This rearrangement joins TRBV5-1 to TRBJ2-1; D is perhaps TRBD2 (6 bases). The CDR3 sequence is 19 residues long. The V end was cut by 3 bases, the J end by 0 bases, with 22 bases between. The V gene's germline CDR1 is SGHRS and CDR2 YFSETQ. CDR3 nucleotide sequence: TGCGCCAGCAGCTCGCATGGGACTCAAGGAAAAGGCTCCTACAATGAGCAGTTCTTC. This gives the protein CASSSHGTQGKGSYNEQFF.

This clone was counted only a few times. CDR3 residues: CASSLEGNYGYTF. CDR3 DNA sequence: TGTGCCAGCAGCTTAGAGGGGAACTATGGCTACACCTTC. The V gene is TRBV7-9, the J gene TRBJ1-2; D possibly corresponds to TRBD1 (5 bases). Looked up from germline, CDR1 is SEHNR and CDR2 is FQNEAQ (reference sequence). The CDR3 extends over 13 amino acids. Between the trimmed V and J ends, which lost 1 base and 2 bases, there was a span of 5 bases.

The genes are TRBV5-1 and TRBJ2-3, with 7 bases aligning to TRBD1. J gave up 3 bases and V 4 bases, and 5 bases lay outside the gene matches. The CDR3 sequence is 14 residues long. The germline CDR1 and CDR2 sequences are SGHRS and YFSETQ. The CDR3 region is CASSLGQVTDTQYF. DNA for the CDR3: TGCGCCAGCAGCCTAGGACAGGTTACAGATACGCAGTATTTT.

In regard to this clone: Its ends do not fully match the called genes, so a read error is possible. The CDR3 sequence is CASSYDVSLYAQYF. As DNA, the CDR3 is TGTGCCAGCAGTTATGATGTGAGTCTTTACGCGCAGTACTTC. This sequence joins TRBV6-6 and TRBJ2-7; no firm D call. The CDR3 extends over 14 amino acids. The germline V gene has CDR1 MNHNY and CDR2 SVGAGI (reference sequence).

This chain links TRBV7-2 with TRBJ2-1; 11 bases fit TRBD1. Per the germline V gene, CDR1 is SGHTA and CDR2 is FQGNSA. There are 15 residues in the CDR3. V gave up 4 bases and J gave up 6 bases; unmatched junction bases: 5. CDR3 amino acids: CASSSRGTGGNEQFF. CDR3 coding DNA: TGTGCCAGCAGCTCCAGGGGGACAGGGGGCAATGAGCAGTTCTTC.

CDR3 amino acids: CAISVGSEAYEQYF. The CDR3 DNA follows: TGTGCCATCAGTGTTGGTAGCGAGGCCTACGAGCAGTACTTC. The V and J genes are TRBV10-3 and TRBJ2-7; TRBD2 is a possible D gene (5 bases). CDR1 and CDR2 from the germline V gene are ENHRY and SYGVKD. This CDR3 is built from 14 residues. Trimming left V 4 bases short and J 2 bases short, with 12 bases between.

Only one count was recorded for this clone. The V gene is TRBV28, the J gene TRBJ1-3; 11 bases are shared with TRBD1. CDR3 length: 15 amino acids. Losses at the gene ends were 6 bases for V and 9 bases for J; bases not matched to a gene: 10. The V gene's germline CDR1 is MDHEN and CDR2 SYDVKM. CDR3 coding DNA: TGTGCCAGCAGGTCGGGACAGGGGGGTTTATTCACCATATATTTT. Translation gives CASRSGQGGLFTIYF.

The chain has TRBV4-2 and TRBJ2-1; 8 bases match TRBD2. Germline CDR1 reads LGHNA; CDR2 reads YNFKEQ. Trimming at V came to 4 bases and at J to 4 bases, leaving 9 bases not matched to a gene. This CDR3 contains 16 residues. DNA of the CDR3: TGTGCCAGCAGCCCTTATAGCGGGACTTCGTACAATGAGCAGTTCTTC. Its protein product is CASSPYSGTSYNEQFF.

The gene calls are TRBV10-2 and TRBJ2-7; D may be TRBD1 (5 bases). The CDR3 spans 15 residues. Germline loops: CDR1 WSHSY, CDR2 SAAADI. The ends were cut back, 0 bases at V and 0 bases at J, with 9 bases in the middle. Here the CDR3 reads CASSESRQGSYEQYF. DNA for the CDR3: TGCGCCAGCAGTGAGTCCCGGCAGGGCTCCTACGAGCAGTACTTC.

This clone was detected once. This chain uses TRBV14 with TRBJ2-7; 9 bases agree with TRBD2. V shed 0 bases and J 4 bases; nucleotides not matched to a gene: 7. In germline, CDR1 is SGHDN, CDR2 FVKESK. The CDR3 spans 16 residues. The chain's CDR3 is CASSQELATSGYEQYF. Written as DNA, the CDR3 is TGTGCCAGCAGCCAAGAGTTAGCGACTAGCGGATACGAGCAGTACTTC.

The genes are TRBV5-8 and TRBJ2-2, with D uncertain. V was cut by 0 bases and J by 2 bases, with 14 bases left in between. Germline V CDR1 and CDR2: SGHTS, YDEGEE. There are 17 residues in the CDR3. CDR3 sequence (DNA): TGTGCCAGCAGCTTGGATGGAGCTAGTGTTAACACCGGGGAGCTGTTTTTT. This codes for CASSLDGASVNTGELFF.

The J gene is TRBJ2-3, the V gene TRBV27; 7 nucleotides match TRBD1. Germline assignment: CDR1 MNHEY and CDR2 SMNVEV (reference sequence). This CDR3 has 15 residues. The ends lost 5 bases at V and 3 bases at J; junction bases unmatched: 8. Here the CDR3 reads CASSLPGQHTDTQYF. CDR3 bases: TGTGCCAGCAGTCTGCCGGGACAGCATACAGATACGCAGTATTTT.

This chain joins TRBV28 and TRBJ1-5; 7 positions agree with TRBD1. CDR3 length: 13 residues. From germline, CDR1 is MDHEN and CDR2 SYDVKM. V was pared by 6 bases and J by 6 bases, with 5 bases of the junction left unmatched. The CDR3 sequence is CASRTGRFQPQHF. In DNA, the CDR3 is TGTGCCAGCAGGACAGGGCGTTTTCAGCCCCAGCATTTT.

The chain employs TRBV10-1 and TRBJ2-7, with D unresolved. This CDR3 region has 12 residues. V was clipped by 6 bases and J by 3 bases, with 9 bases between them. Germline assignment: CDR1 WNHNN and CDR2 SYGVQD (reference sequence). CDR3 protein: CASSELSYEQYF. In nucleotides, the CDR3 is TGCGCCAGCAGCGAACTAAGCTACGAGCAGTACTTC.